The clone carrying this T cell receptor (beta chain) was observed a few times. Its specificity is unknown. The CDR3 contains 16 residues. Germline V gene data show CDR1 as SGHNT and CDR2 as YYREEE (reference sequence). J gave up 8 bases and V 0 bases, and 5 bases lay outside the gene matches. This entry belongs to a study of T cell repertoires in cytomegalovirus infection. Study-wide context: Carrying CMV and the relevant HLA type showed in public TCR beta signatures.

MiXCR was run by TCRdb on the reads, yielding one entry per CDR3 protein. Here the sample spans approximately 730,000 distinct CDR3 sequences, around 30% being singletons. Broader study findings: The study found HLA-C-restricted CMV-specific TCR beta clonotypes dominating the ex vivo response. Frequencies of public TCR beta families were cumulated, and this identified carriers of CMV plus the relevant HLA.

The V and J genes are TRBV5-4 and TRBJ2-1; 13 positions agree with TRBD2. The receptor comes from a human donor in good health (CMV status not recorded). Some clones in this sample may be carry-over from other donors' samples. Sequenced here: cultured PBMCs, sampled from culture after CMV antigen stimulation. CDR3 amino acids: CASSLVLAGGQYEQFF. DNA for the CDR3: TGTGCCAGCAGCTTGGTACTAGCGGGAGGGCAGTATGAGCAGTTCTTC.